A selection of T cell receptor beta chains follows, all from one sample in a study of molecular identifiers for immune sequencing clone quantification. TCRdb re-derived calls from the PCR reads in MiXCR, one entry per CDR3 protein. The sample contains tens of thousands of distinct CDR3 sequences, roughly 20% of which appear only once. The sequenced sample was naive CD8+ T cells from blood, with Jurkat cell RNA spiked in. The source of these receptors is a human donor in good health. Some libraries in this study had Jurkat cell RNA spiked in. The CDR3 runs from the conserved cysteine through the conserved F or W. Fields, in order: D gene, J gene, V gene, clone size, CDR3 DNA, CDR3 protein. D genes are given only for firm matches. Not all rows give a size; the values are once, few, many and, for expanded clones, a class.

>NA|TRBJ2-7|TRBV5-1|many
TGCGCCAGCAGCTTGCACCCTACCTGGGAGCAGTACTTC
CASSLHPTWEQYF
>NA|TRBJ2-3|TRBV24-1|many
TGTGCCACCAGTGACCGACGTCCCCCAGATACGCAGTATTTT
CATSDRRPPDTQYF
>NA|TRBJ2-6|TRBV5-4|many
TGTGCCAGCAGCTTGGCAATCCTAGCTAGTTCTGGGGCCAACGTCCTGACTTTC
CASSLAILASSGANVLTF
>NA|TRBJ2-7|TRBV5-6|NA
TGTGCCAGCAGCCCGAAGGGGAACTACGAGCAGTACTTC
CASSPKGNYEQYF
>TRBD2|TRBJ2-3|TRBV6-6|many
TGTGCCAGCAGTTCGGGACTAGACACAGATACGCAGTATTTT
CASSSGLDTDTQYF
>NA|TRBJ2-3|TRBV2|many
TGTGCCAGCAGTGAAGGGCTAAATACGCAGTATTTT
CASSEGLNTQYF
>NA|TRBJ2-1|TRBV6-5|few
TGTGCCAGCAGTCACCGGGACGCGAATGAGCAGTTCTTC
CASSHRDANEQFF
>TRBD1|TRBJ2-7|TRBV29-1|many
TGCAGCGTTGAAGGGACAGGGTCTGGTCGATCCTCGAGGGGATCCTACGAGCAGTACTTC
CSVEGTGSGRSSRGSYEQYF
>NA|TRBJ2-1|TRBV4-2|NA
TGTGCCAGCAGCCAAGATCTCCCAGCCGAGCTACAAAGCTCCTACAATGAGCAGTTCTTC
CASSQDLPAELQSSYNEQFF
>NA|TRBJ1-5|TRBV3-1|many
TGTGCCAGCAGCCAAGATCTGCCAGGGGTCCCCAATCAGCCCCAGCATTTT
CASSQDLPGVPNQPQHF
>TRBD2|TRBJ2-7|TRBV29-1|many
TGCAGCGTTGAAGGAGTGGGACACCTAGGACTAGCGGGAGGTCAGGAGCAGTACTTC
CSVEGVGHLGLAGGQEQYF
>NA|TRBJ1-4|TRBV7-9|many
TGTGCCAGCAGCTTGTCAACTAATGAAAAACTGTTTTTT
CASSLSTNEKLFF
>TRBD2|TRBJ2-7|TRBV30|many
TGTGCCTGGAGCCGACTAGCGGGATCCGAGCAGTACTTC
CAWSRLAGSEQYF
>TRBD1|TRBJ1-1|TRBV9|many
TGTGCCAGCAGCGTAGTGGGACAGGGTTTTGCGAACACTGAAGCTTTCTTT
CASSVVGQGFANTEAFF
>NA|TRBJ2-7|TRBV6-5|few
TGTGCCAGCAGTTACTGGGGGATGGCCTACGAGCAGTACTTC
CASSYWGMAYEQYF
>NA|TRBJ1-3|TRBV7-9|few
TGTGCCAGCAGCTTAGTCTACTCTGGAAACACCATATATTTT
CASSLVYSGNTIYF
>TRBD2|TRBJ2-1|TRBV24-1|NA
TGTGCCACCAGTGATTTCGGGGGGGGGCCGGGGCTGCAGTTCTTC
CATSDFGGGPGLQFF
>NA|TRBJ2-1|TRBV4-2|few
TGTGCCAGCAGCCAAGGAGAGCGGGTTTCCCCCTACAATGAGCAGTTCTTC
CASSQGERVSPYNEQFF
>NA|TRBJ1-5|TRBV27|many
TGTGCCAGCAGTCCTTGGATCGATCAGCCCCAGCATTTT
CASSPWIDQPQHF
>NA|TRBJ2-4|TRBV27|NA
TGTGCCAGCAGTCCATCGCAGGGTGAGAGGCAAAACATTCAGTACTTC
CASSPSQGERQNIQYF
>NA|TRBJ2-7|TRBV3-1|many
TGTGCCAGCAGCCAAGGGACCGGGACCGCGGACTACGAGCAGTACTTC
CASSQGTGTADYEQYF
>NA|TRBJ1-1|TRBV2|NA
TGTGCCAGCAGGGACAGACAGCCTGAAGCTTTCTTT
CASRDRQPEAFF
>TRBD2|TRBJ2-3|TRBV7-2|NA
TGTGCCAGCACCCCGACTAGCGGGTCGACAGATACGCAGTATTTT
CASTPTSGSTDTQYF
>TRBD2|TRBJ2-7|TRBV12-5|many
TGTGCTAGTGGTTTGACAAGCGGGAGCTCACACGAGCAGTACTTC
CASGLTSGSSHEQYF
>NA|TRBJ2-1|TRBV7-8|NA
TGTGCCAGCGCGGTACGGGGAACAGGTAGCTCCTACAATGAGCAGTTCTTC
CASAVRGTGSSYNEQFF
>NA|TRBJ1-3|TRBV29-1|many
TGCAGCGTTGAAGATTTAGGGCTCGGGGGAAACACCATATATTTT
CSVEDLGLGGNTIYF
>NA|TRBJ2-5|TRBV7-8|few
TGTGCCAGCAGCCCGCGCAAAGAGACCCAGTACTTC
CASSPRKETQYF
>TRBD1|TRBJ2-2|TRBV28|many
TGTGCCAGCAGGGGACAGGGAACGAACACCGGGGAGCTGTTTTTT
CASRGQGTNTGELFF
>NA|TRBJ1-2|TRBV11-2|many
TGTGCCAGCAGCCCAGGTCCAGGAGGGGACTATGGCTACACCTTC
CASSPGPGGDYGYTF
>TRBD2|TRBJ2-7|TRBV7-2|NA
TGTGCCAGCAGCTTAAGGCCTAGCGGGCCCCCCTACGAGCAGTACTTC
CASSLRPSGPPYEQYF
>NA|TRBJ2-1|TRBV29-1|NA
TGCAGTGTTGAAGATCGGACAGAGGTAAAGCTATTTAATGAGCAGTTCTTC
CSVEDRTEVKLFNEQFF
>NA|TRBJ2-1|TRBV29-1|many
TGCAGCGTTGAATTCCCTAGACTAGACTCCTACAATGAGCAGTTCTTC
CSVEFPRLDSYNEQFF
>TRBD1|TRBJ1-2|TRBV6-2/TRBV6-3|few
TGTGCCAGCAGTTTACTCCCTACCAACCTTCACAGGGGGAGTGAGTATGGCTACACCTTC
CASSLLPTNLHRGSEYGYTF
>NA|TRBJ1-1|TRBV12-3/TRBV12-4|many
TGTGCCAGCAGTTTCTTGGGGCAGATCACTGAAGCTTTCTTT
CASSFLGQITEAFF
>NA|TRBJ2-3|TRBV7-2|many
TGTGCCAGCAGCTTATGGGGGGAACACACAGATACGCAGTATTTT
CASSLWGEHTDTQYF
>TRBD2|TRBJ2-1|TRBV12-3/TRBV12-4|few
TGTGCCAGCAGCCGGACTAGCGGCTCCTACAATGAGCAGTTCTTC
CASSRTSGSYNEQFF
>NA|TRBJ2-3|TRBV7-9|NA
TGTGCCAGCAGCTTGGACTATAGCACAGATACGCAGTATTTT
CASSLDYSTDTQYF
>NA|TRBJ2-7|TRBV30|NA
TGTGCCTGGAGTTTATCCTACGAGCAGTACTTC
CAWSLSYEQYF
>TRBD2|TRBJ2-3|TRBV6-2/TRBV6-3|few
TGTGCCAGCAGTGCAGGGACTAGCGGTACAGATACGCAGTATTTT
CASSAGTSGTDTQYF
>NA|TRBJ2-7|TRBV11-2|many
TGTGCCAGCAGCTTAGTAGTCAGTCTCAGGGAGCAGTACTTC
CASSLVVSLREQYF
>NA|TRBJ2-1|TRBV9|many
TGTGCCAGCAGCGTAGATGTACCGCCTGAGCAGTTCTTC
CASSVDVPPEQFF
>TRBD2|TRBJ2-3|TRBV6-5|many
TGTGCCAGCAGTAAGCTGGGGACTAGCGAAACAGATACGCAGTATTTT
CASSKLGTSETDTQYF
>TRBD2|TRBJ2-7|TRBV4-2|many
TGTGCCAGCAGTAACGGGGTTAGCGGGAGGTACGAGCAGTACTTC
CASSNGVSGRYEQYF